This T cell receptor (beta chain) was sequenced in a study of neurological immune-mediated disorders. General study results and limits: Phylogenetically, 18 of 34 multiple sclerosis patients' repertoires fell into one related-CDR3 cluster, a possible signature.

The CDR3 covers 14 residues. Germline V gene data show CDR1 as MRHNA and CDR2 as SNTAGT. Trimming took 5 bases from V and 2 from J; bases not matched to a gene: 1. TCRdb re-called the 5' RACE reads through MiXCR, storing one row per CDR3 protein. Seen here are around 70,000 distinct CDR3 sequences, 3.2% observed once, and the top ten hold around 5.5%. This clonotype appeared many times. Its target is unknown. The sample taken for sequencing was PBMCs. This clonotype was sampled from a woman between 45 and 60 years old with multiple sclerosis. The rearrangement joins TRBV6-4 to TRBJ2-3; 10 bases line up with TRBD2. CDR3 DNA: TGTGCCAGCAGTAGCGGGGGGGCCACAGATACGCAGTATTTT. It specifies CASSSGGATDTQYF.